The rows below give T cell receptor beta chains drawn from one sample of a study of T cell responses to AZD1222 COVID-19 vaccine. Measured with immunoSEQ multiplex PCR; TCRdb has only the in-frame clones, and not every one. The table lists about 120,000 clones, more than 70% of them singletons. The input for sequencing was peripheral blood, taken on day 0 of AZD1222 vaccination. The receptors were sampled from an adult in good health. CDR3s include the opening cysteine and the closing phenylalanine or tryptophan. The D gene is left open where the match is weak. Clone size, where shown, is once, few, many, or a class for clones that have expanded.

TGTGCCAGCAAGTCCCTAGCGGGGGGTGAGCAGTACTTC	CASKSLAGGEQYF	TRBD2	TRBV27	-	TRBJ2-7
TGTGCCAGCAGCTTGTGGGACCTAGGAGAAAAACTGTTTTTT	CASSLWDLGEKLFF	-	TRBV5-6	-	TRBJ1-4
TGTGCCAGCAGCTTAGATCCAGATACCCTGGGCACTGAAGCTTTCTTT	CASSLDPDTLGTEAFF	-	TRBV11-2	-	TRBJ1-1
TGTGCCAGCAGCTTAGACCCCCTTGAAATCCGTAATTCACCCCTCCACTTT	CASSLDPLEIRNSPLHF	-	TRBV7-6	-	TRBJ1-6
TGTGCCAGCAGCTTAGTGGGACGCGCTTTCTTT	CASSLVGRAFF	-	TRBV7-8	-	TRBJ1-1
TGTGCCAGCAGCTTAGGGGGACAGGGAAGGGTTGAATACGAGCAGTACTTC	CASSLGGQGRVEYEQYF	TRBD1	TRBV7-9	once	TRBJ2-7
TGTGCCAGCAGTTTGGGACAGGAGGAGACCCAGTACTTC	CASSLGQEETQYF	TRBD1	TRBV28	once	TRBJ2-5
TGTGCCAGCAGTAGCGGGGGATCCTACAATGAGCAGTTCTTC	CASSSGGSYNEQFF	TRBD2	TRBV27	-	TRBJ2-1
TGTGCCAGCAGCTTCTTCGGCCGCCTCTCTGGAAACACCATATATTTT	CASSFFGRLSGNTIYF	-	TRBV11-1	-	TRBJ1-3
TGTGCCAGTAAGGGACAGCTGAACACTGAAGCTTTCTTT	CASKGQLNTEAFF	TRBD1	TRBV19	-	TRBJ1-1